This T cell receptor (beta chain) was identified in a study of blood T cell repertoires in COVID-19. Study in general: COVID-19 samples from acute and convalescent phases originated in the United States, Italy and Spain.

Germline V CDR1 and CDR2: SGHKS, YYEKEE (reference sequence). With 2 bases removed from V and 2 bases from J, the gap between germline ends came to 8 bases. The CDR3 totals 15 residues. The assay was immunoSEQ multiplex PCR, and TCRdb's table has in-frame clones only and misses some. The table lists tens of thousands of clones, less than 90% of them singletons. The rearrangement joins TRBV5-5 to TRBJ2-6; no definite D call. The specimen was peripheral blood. The receptor was derived from a human donor in a cohort sampled during active COVID-19. CDR3 sequence (DNA): TGTGCCAGCAGCTTCCGGGTTCCTGGGGCCAACGTCCTGACTTTC. This gives the protein CASSFRVPGANVLTF.